This T cell receptor beta chain stems from a study of cytomegalovirus exposure and HLA in healthy donors. Study-wide context: The Caucasian-associated ancestry cluster contained 81% of the 398 genotyped donors. Study-wide results and caveats: Accurate prediction of HLA-A and HLA-B alleles (for most subjects) was reportedly achieved from TCR beta sequences.

PCR amplification relied on 60 Vbeta primers (plus 13 Jbeta primers). In the original analysis: A follow-up analysis tallied 60 million to 85 million unique TCR beta chains, roughly 11 million shared. Assay: immunoSEQ multiplex PCR; the TCRdb copy retains only in-frame clones and omits some. Clone size and the V and J calls come from that table; the DNA yielded D and trimming. The sample yields 75,000 to 80,000 clones, around 81% seen once. Points on this clone: Its cognate antigen is unknown. The germline gene is not matched at one end of the junction; a read error may be the cause.

The CDR3 consists of 10 residues. Germline CDR1 is MGHDK and CDR2 is SYGVNS. The source material was PBMCs. This receptor was identified in a male donor in good health and CMV-seronegative. V gene TRBV25-1 combines with J gene TRBJ2-5; no definite D call. The CDR3 sequence: CASHQETQYF. Written as DNA, the CDR3 is TGTGCCAGCCACCAGGAGACCCAGTACTTC.